These T cell receptor beta chains were read from a single sample in a study of T cell changes during pregnancy in multiple sclerosis. TCRdb's table, derived via immunoSEQ multiplex PCR, lists solely in-frame clones and lacks some. The sample carries roughly 90,000 clones, around 93% recorded once. The source material was peripheral blood, sampled in the third trimester of pregnancy. These receptors were taken from a female donor with multiple sclerosis, enrolled in a pregnancy study. CDR3s include the opening cysteine and the closing phenylalanine or tryptophan. D genes are given only for firm matches. Clone size, where shown, is once, few, many, or a class for clones that have expanded.

d_gene: TRBD2
j_gene: TRBJ2-7
abundance: NA
v_gene: TRBV7-6
CDR3aa: CASSPRAGSSYEQYF
CDR3nt: TGTGCCAGCAGCCCCCGAGCGGGGAGCTCCTACGAGCAGTACTTC

d_gene: NA
j_gene: TRBJ1-1
abundance: NA
v_gene: TRBV6-1
CDR3aa: CASSYSQLNTEAFF
CDR3nt: TGTGCCAGCAGCTATTCCCAACTGAACACTGAAGCTTTCTTT

d_gene: NA
j_gene: TRBJ1-1
abundance: NA
v_gene: TRBV5-1
CDR3aa: CASSLEGGGTEAFF
CDR3nt: TGCGCCAGCAGCTTGGAGGGAGGAGGGACTGAAGCTTTCTTT

d_gene: NA
j_gene: TRBJ2-7
abundance: NA
v_gene: TRBV19
CDR3aa: CASSPSTGKEYF
CDR3nt: TGTGCCAGTAGCCCCTCAACAGGGAAAGAGTACTTC

d_gene: TRBD2
j_gene: TRBJ2-1
abundance: NA
v_gene: TRBV14
CDR3aa: CASSLGRFGLAGVGFF
CDR3nt: TGTGCCAGCAGCCTAGGCCGGTTCGGACTAGCGGGAGTCGGGTTCTTC

d_gene: TRBD1
j_gene: TRBJ2-1
abundance: NA
v_gene: TRBV28
CDR3aa: CASSLFGRGLNEQFF
CDR3nt: TGTGCCAGCAGTTTATTCGGTAGGGGGCTCAATGAGCAGTTCTTC

d_gene: TRBD1
j_gene: TRBJ2-7
abundance: NA
v_gene: TRBV2
CDR3aa: CASSPGTGVGRNEQYF
CDR3nt: TGTGCCAGCAGTCCCGGGACAGGGGTAGGTAGGAACGAGCAGTACTTC

d_gene: TRBD1
j_gene: TRBJ2-7
abundance: NA
v_gene: TRBV6-5
CDR3aa: CASSPRGGRYEQYF
CDR3nt: TGTGCCAGCAGTCCTCGAGGGGGCAGATACGAGCAGTACTTC

d_gene: NA
j_gene: TRBJ2-5
abundance: NA
v_gene: TRBV9
CDR3aa: CASSVVGGDETQYF
CDR3nt: TGTGCCAGCAGCGTAGTCGGGGGAGACGAGACCCAGTACTTC

d_gene: NA
j_gene: TRBJ1-1
abundance: once
v_gene: TRBV30
CDR3aa: CAWSPTERVSRMNTEAFF
CDR3nt: TGTGCCTGGAGTCCCACCGAGAGGGTTAGTAGGATGAACACTGAAGCTTTCTTT

d_gene: TRBD1
j_gene: TRBJ2-4
abundance: NA
v_gene: TRBV6-6
CDR3aa: CASSPHTGQEANIQYF
CDR3nt: TGTGCCAGCAGTCCTCATACGGGACAGGAGGCCAACATTCAGTACTTC

d_gene: NA
j_gene: TRBJ2-1
abundance: NA
v_gene: TRBV5-1
CDR3aa: CASSVGDSSYNEQFF
CDR3nt: TGCGCCAGCAGCGTCGGAGATAGCTCCTACAATGAGCAGTTCTTC

d_gene: NA
j_gene: TRBJ1-4
abundance: NA
v_gene: TRBV2
CDR3aa: CASSQGGANEKLFF
CDR3nt: TGTGCCAGCAGTCAGGGTGGGGCGAATGAAAAACTGTTTTTT

d_gene: TRBD2
j_gene: TRBJ2-7
abundance: NA
v_gene: TRBV19
CDR3aa: CASSLSSGSYEQYF
CDR3nt: TGTGCCAGTAGCCTCAGTAGCGGGAGCTACGAGCAGTACTTC

d_gene: TRBD1
j_gene: TRBJ1-2
abundance: NA
v_gene: TRBV11-2
CDR3aa: CASSLGPTGGLGYGYTF
CDR3nt: TGTGCCAGCAGCTTGGGCCCCACAGGGGGTTTGGGCTATGGCTACACCTTC

d_gene: TRBD1
j_gene: TRBJ1-1
abundance: few
v_gene: TRBV6-6
CDR3aa: CASSSGTANTEAFF
CDR3nt: TGTGCCAGCAGTTCCGGGACAGCGAACACTGAAGCTTTCTTT

d_gene: TRBD2
j_gene: TRBJ2-3
abundance: NA
v_gene: TRBV5-1
CDR3aa: CASSLDEAGGLGDTQYF
CDR3nt: TGCGCCAGCAGCTTGGACGAAGCGGGAGGGCTTGGAGATACGCAGTATTTT

d_gene: TRBD1
j_gene: TRBJ1-5
abundance: NA
v_gene: TRBV10-2
CDR3aa: CASSRTGTQPQHF
CDR3nt: TGCGCCAGCAGTCGGACAGGGACGCAGCCCCAGCATTTT

d_gene: TRBD2
j_gene: TRBJ2-1
abundance: NA
v_gene: TRBV27
CDR3aa: CASSFPGTSGRAGGNEQFF
CDR3nt: TGTGCCAGCAGTTTCCCAGGGACTAGCGGGAGGGCCGGGGGCAATGAGCAGTTCTTC

d_gene: TRBD1
j_gene: TRBJ2-2
abundance: few
v_gene: TRBV5-4
CDR3aa: CASSQDRGRTGELFF
CDR3nt: TGTGCCAGCAGTCAGGACAGGGGAAGGACCGGGGAGCTGTTTTTT

d_gene: NA
j_gene: TRBJ2-1
abundance: NA
v_gene: TRBV28
CDR3aa: CASSSGGVALNEQFF
CDR3nt: TGTGCCAGCTCCTCGGGGGGCGTCGCCCTCAATGAGCAGTTCTTC

d_gene: NA
j_gene: TRBJ1-2
abundance: NA
v_gene: TRBV15
CDR3aa: CATSRDKGFGTNYGYTF
CDR3nt: TGTGCCACCAGCAGAGATAAGGGGTTTGGAACTAACTATGGCTACACCTTC

d_gene: TRBD2
j_gene: TRBJ2-3
abundance: NA
v_gene: TRBV5-6
CDR3aa: CASRVAGGRGNTQYF
CDR3nt: TGTGCCAGCAGGGTAGCGGGAGGCCGAGGGAATACGCAGTATTTT

d_gene: NA
j_gene: TRBJ1-2
abundance: NA
v_gene: TRBV19
CDR3aa: CASSISVYGYTF
CDR3nt: TGTGCCAGTAGTATTTCAGTCTATGGCTACACCTTC

d_gene: TRBD2
j_gene: TRBJ2-1
abundance: NA
v_gene: TRBV28
CDR3aa: CASSLLAGYNEQFF
CDR3nt: TGTGCCAGCAGTTTACTAGCGGGTTACAATGAGCAGTTCTTC

d_gene: TRBD1
j_gene: TRBJ1-1
abundance: NA
v_gene: TRBV27
CDR3aa: CASRRVGTGIGTEAFF
CDR3nt: TGTGCCAGCAGAAGAGTTGGGACAGGGATTGGGACTGAAGCTTTCTTT

d_gene: TRBD1
j_gene: TRBJ2-7
abundance: NA
v_gene: TRBV6-1
CDR3aa: CASSHNRGLNYEQYF
CDR3nt: TGTGCCAGCAGCCATAACAGGGGGCTAAATTACGAGCAGTACTTC

d_gene: NA
j_gene: TRBJ2-1
abundance: NA
v_gene: TRBV4-2
CDR3aa: CASSQGGLDEQFF
CDR3nt: TGTGCCAGCAGCCAAGGCGGGCTGGATGAGCAGTTCTTC

d_gene: NA
j_gene: TRBJ2-1
abundance: NA
v_gene: TRBV6-4
CDR3aa: CASSSTGSSYNEQFF
CDR3nt: TGTGCCAGCAGTTCCACAGGGAGCTCCTACAATGAGCAGTTCTTC

d_gene: TRBD1
j_gene: TRBJ2-4
abundance: few
v_gene: TRBV28
CDR3aa: CASSGPGGAGNIQYF
CDR3nt: TGTGCCAGCAGTGGGCCAGGGGGCGCGGGGAACATTCAGTACTTC

d_gene: NA
j_gene: TRBJ2-1
abundance: NA
v_gene: TRBV11-2
CDR3aa: CASSLSNEQFF
CDR3nt: TGTGCCAGCAGCCTGTCTAATGAGCAGTTCTTC

d_gene: TRBD1
j_gene: TRBJ2-7
abundance: once
v_gene: TRBV18
CDR3aa: CASSLTMGTGVYEQYF
CDR3nt: TGTGCCAGCTCACTTACCATGGGGACAGGGGTATACGAGCAGTACTTC

d_gene: TRBD2
j_gene: TRBJ2-1
abundance: NA
v_gene: TRBV11-3
CDR3aa: CASSLVGSGRANEQFF
CDR3nt: TGTGCCAGCAGCTTAGTTGGTAGCGGGAGGGCCAATGAGCAGTTCTTC

d_gene: NA
j_gene: TRBJ2-7
abundance: NA
v_gene: TRBV4-1
CDR3aa: CASSQDGQGGDEQYF
CDR3nt: TGCGCCAGCAGCCAAGATGGGCAGGGCGGCGACGAGCAGTACTTC

d_gene: NA
j_gene: TRBJ2-7
abundance: NA
v_gene: TRBV19
CDR3aa: CASSIRGTYEQYF
CDR3nt: TGTGCCAGTAGTATAAGGGGGACCTACGAGCAGTACTTC

d_gene: NA
j_gene: TRBJ2-7
abundance: NA
v_gene: TRBV7-9
CDR3aa: CASSPATGIYEQYF
CDR3nt: TGTGCCAGCAGCCCCGCTACAGGGATCTACGAGCAGTACTTC

d_gene: NA
j_gene: TRBJ1-1
abundance: NA
v_gene: TRBV18
CDR3aa: CASSHKTDMNTEAFF
CDR3nt: TGTGCCAGCTCACACAAGACAGACATGAACACTGAAGCTTTCTTT

d_gene: TRBD1
j_gene: TRBJ2-7
abundance: NA
v_gene: TRBV6-6
CDR3aa: CASSSRDRGPYEQYF
CDR3nt: TGTGCCAGCAGTTCGCGGGACAGGGGCCCCTACGAGCAGTACTTC

d_gene: NA
j_gene: TRBJ2-5
abundance: once
v_gene: TRBV4-2
CDR3aa: CASSPNSAGRETQYF
CDR3nt: TGTGCCAGCAGCCCGAACTCGGCAGGGAGGGAGACCCAGTACTTC